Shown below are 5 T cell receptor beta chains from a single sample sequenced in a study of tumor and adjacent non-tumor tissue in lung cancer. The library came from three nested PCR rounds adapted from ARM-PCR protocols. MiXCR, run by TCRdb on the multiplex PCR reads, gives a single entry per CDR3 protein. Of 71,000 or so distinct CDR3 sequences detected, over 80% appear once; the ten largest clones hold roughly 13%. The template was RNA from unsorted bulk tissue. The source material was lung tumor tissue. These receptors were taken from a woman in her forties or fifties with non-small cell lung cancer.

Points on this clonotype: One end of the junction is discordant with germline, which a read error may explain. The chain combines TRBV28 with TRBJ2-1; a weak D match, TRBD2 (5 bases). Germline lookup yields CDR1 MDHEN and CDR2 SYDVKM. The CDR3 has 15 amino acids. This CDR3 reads CASSLELVGVNEQLF. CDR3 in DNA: TGTGCCAGCAGTTTGGAACTAGTGGGAGTCAATGAGCAGTTATTC.

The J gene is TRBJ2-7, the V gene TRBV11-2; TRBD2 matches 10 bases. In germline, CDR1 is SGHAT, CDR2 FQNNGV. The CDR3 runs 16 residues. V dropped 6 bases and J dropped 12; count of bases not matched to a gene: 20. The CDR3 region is CASRLRGLAVLDKRYF. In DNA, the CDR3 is TGTGCCAGCAGGCTAAGAGGACTAGCGGTCTTGGACAAGCGGTACTTC.

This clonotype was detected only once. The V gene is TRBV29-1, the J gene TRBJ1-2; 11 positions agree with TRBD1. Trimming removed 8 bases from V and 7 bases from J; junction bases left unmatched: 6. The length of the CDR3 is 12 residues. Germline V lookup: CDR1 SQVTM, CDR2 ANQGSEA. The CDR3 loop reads CSTHGQGAGYTF. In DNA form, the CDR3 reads TGCAGCACCCACGGACAGGGGGCTGGCTACACCTTC.

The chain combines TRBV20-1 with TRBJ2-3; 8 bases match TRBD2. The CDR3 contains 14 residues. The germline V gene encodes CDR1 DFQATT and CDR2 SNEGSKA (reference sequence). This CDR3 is CSLSESGSADTQYF. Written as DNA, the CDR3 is TGCAGCCTTAGTGAAAGCGGGAGCGCAGATACGCAGTATTTT.

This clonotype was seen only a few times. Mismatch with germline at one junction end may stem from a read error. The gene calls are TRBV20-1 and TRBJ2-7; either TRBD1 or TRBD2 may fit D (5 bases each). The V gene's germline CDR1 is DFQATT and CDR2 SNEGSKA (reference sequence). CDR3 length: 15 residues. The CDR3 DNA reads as TGCACTGCTCCGAGCCCGGTGATGGGGGCCTACGAGCAGTACTTC. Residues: CTAPSPVMGAYEQYF.